One sample yielded the 12 T cell receptor beta chains listed below, sequenced in a study of cytomegalovirus exposure and HLA in healthy donors. The method was immunoSEQ multiplex PCR; TCRdb's version includes in-frame clones alone and lacks a portion of them. The sample lists 97,000 or so clones, about 95% occurring once. Sequences were obtained from PBMCs. Receptors were obtained from a woman aged 18-29 years in good health and CMV-seronegative.

The V and J genes are TRBV28 and TRBJ1-1; TRBD1 matches at 12 bases. The CDR3 extends over 17 amino acids. Germline CDR1 MDHEN, CDR2 SYDVKM. The junction had 10 bases not matched to a gene; V was cut back by 6 bases and J by 2 bases. DNA for the CDR3: TGTGCCAGCAGCTGGGGGACAGGGGGCGCCTCCAACACTGAAGCTTTCTTT. It encodes CASSWGTGGASNTEAFF.

The rearrangement uses TRBV30 and TRBJ1-5; possible D gene TRBD1, 5 bases. Germline V CDR1 and CDR2: GTSNPN, SVGIG (reference sequence). V was pared by 4 bases and J by 2 bases, with 15 bases between. The CDR3 runs 15 residues. This chain's CDR3 is CAWTRRGLGNQPQHF. In nucleotides, the CDR3 is TGTGCCTGGACAAGGCGGGGGTTAGGCAATCAGCCCCAGCATTTT.

The chain uses TRBV7-6 and TRBJ1-2; D gene ambiguous. This CDR3 contains 15 residues. Trimming left V 1 base short and J 2 bases short, with 11 bases between. Per germline, CDR1 SGHVS and CDR2 FNYEAQ. The CDR3 is CASSLGGGGNYGYTF. CDR3 sequence (DNA): TGTGCCAGCAGCTTAGGTGGAGGAGGAAACTATGGCTACACCTTC.

The gene calls are TRBV6-1 and TRBJ2-7; D is perhaps TRBD1 (6 bases). Per the germline V gene, CDR1 is MNHNS and CDR2 is SASEGT. Trimming removed 4 bases from V and 2 bases from J, with 21 bases in between. CDR3 size: 17 residues. The CDR3 loop is CASSVVSWGTPPYEQYF. Written as DNA, the CDR3 is TGTGCCAGCAGTGTAGTTTCGTGGGGGACACCTCCCTACGAGCAGTACTTC.

The table lists this clone with a few counts. The chain is built from TRBV4-1 and TRBJ1-2; no clear D gene. This CDR3 has 13 residues. V shed 0 bases and J shed 7 bases, with 9 bases lying between them. Germline loops: CDR1 MGHRA, CDR2 YSYEKL. CDR3 coding DNA: TGCGCCAGCAGCCAAGATCCGTGGCTTGGCTACACCTTC. Translated: CASSQDPWLGYTF.

The chain joins TRBV5-1 to TRBJ2-7; D is possibly TRBD1 (5 bases). The ends were cut back, 6 bases at V and 2 bases at J, with 18 bases in the middle. This CDR3 comprises 15 residues. In germline, CDR1 is SGHRS, CDR2 YFSETQ. Here the CDR3 DNA reads TGCGCCAGCACAGTAGGTGACAGAAATCCCTACGAGCAGTACTTC. Its translation: CASTVGDRNPYEQYF.

The rearrangement uses TRBV6-5 and TRBJ2-7; perhaps TRBD2 as D (6 bases). The CDR3 has 14 residues. V was clipped by 2 bases and J by 3 bases, with 11 bases between them. Germline CDR1 is MNHEY and CDR2 is SVGAGI. The CDR3 sequence: CASSYGGAGYEQYF. The CDR3, as DNA: TGTGCCAGCAGTTACGGCGGGGCCGGCTACGAGCAGTACTTC.

V and J are TRBV7-3 and TRBJ2-2; TRBD2 matches at 11 bases. CDR1 and CDR2 from the germline V gene are SGHTA and FQGTGA. The ends lost 5 bases at V and 4 bases at J; junction bases unmatched: 9. This CDR3 contains 17 residues. The CDR3 region has the DNA TGTGCCAGCAGCCCCCTCCATCTAGCGGGGGGCACCGGGGAGCTGTTTTTT. It codes for CASSPLHLAGGTGELFF.

This chain uses TRBV19 with TRBJ1-4, with D possibly matching TRBD1 (5 bases). V lost 0 bases and J 4 bases, leaving 12 bases between the germline ends. CDR3 length: 16 amino acids. CDR1 and CDR2 from the germline V gene are LNHDA and SQIVND (reference sequence). The CDR3 coding sequence is TGTGCCAGTAGTATAGAGGTGATCGGGGGTAATGAAAAACTGTTTTTT. As protein: CASSIEVIGGNEKLFF.

The chain carries TRBV27 and TRBJ2-3; TRBD2 aligns across 7 bases. Germline V CDR1 and CDR2: MNHEY, SMNVEV (reference sequence). The CDR3 has 15 amino acids. With V trimmed by 6 bases and J by 0 bases, 6 bases remained unmatched. CDR3 sequence: CASRGGGRSTDTQYF. The CDR3 bases are TGTGCCAGCAGGGGCGGCGGGAGAAGCACAGATACGCAGTATTTT.

The CDR3: CASSNRDRGINEQYF. In nucleotides, the CDR3 is TGTGCCAGCAGCAACCGGGACAGGGGTATCAACGAGCAGTACTTC. This chain uses TRBV9 with TRBJ2-7; 10 nucleotides align to TRBD1. V lost 4 bases, J lost 5 bases, and 9 bases stayed unmatched. The length of the CDR3 is 15 residues. CDR1 is SGDLS, CDR2 YYNGEE, per germline.

The gene calls are TRBV27 and TRBJ1-2, with D possibly being TRBD1 (5 bases). V lost 0 bases and J lost 4, with 18 bases in between. This CDR3 has 17 residues. CDR1 MNHEY and CDR2 SMNVEV come from the germline V gene (reference sequence). The DNA for the CDR3 is TGTGCCAGCAGTTTATCGCGTAGGGGCCCCACGACCTATGGCTACACCTTC. Residues: CASSLSRRGPTTYGYTF.